A single sample gave rise to the 21 T cell receptor beta chains below, sequenced in a study of blood T cell repertoires in COVID-19. Clones were sequenced by immunoSEQ multiplex PCR, and TCRdb holds only the in-frame ones, with some missing. This sample carries 150,000 or so clones, around 82% of them seen once, and the ten largest clones take approximately 6%. Sequencing input: PBMCs or T cells enriched from blood (not recorded which). Every receptor here comes from a woman between 50 and 59 years old who had recovered from COVID-19.

The rearrangement joins TRBV28 to TRBJ1-6; 8 bases line up with TRBD1. This CDR3 has 15 residues. V was pared by 2 bases and J by 7 bases, with 4 bases of the junction left unmatched. Germline V gene data show CDR1 as MDHEN and CDR2 as SYDVKM. The CDR3 loop reads CASSLVDRENSPLHF. The CDR3 nucleotides are TGTGCCAGCAGTTTAGTGGACAGGGAGAATTCACCCCTCCACTTT.

The J gene is TRBJ2-3, the V gene TRBV21-1; no check of the table's D call, TRBD1, against the DNA was made. TRBV21-1 is deemed a pseudogene. This CDR3 spans 16 amino acids. The chain's CDR3 is CASSKDAGPSIDTQYF. Written as DNA, the CDR3 is TGTGCCAGCAGCAAAGACGCAGGTCCATCCATAGATACGCAGTATTTT.

The chain couples TRBV18 to TRBJ1-1, with a weak D call TRBD1 (5 bases). Looked up from germline, CDR1 is KGHSH and CDR2 is LQKENI. V lost 6 bases, J lost 11 bases, and 16 bases lay in between. CDR3 length: 12 amino acids. CDR3 in amino acids: CASSTESPGAFF. The CDR3 region has the DNA TGTGCCAGCTCGACAGAGAGCCCTGGGGCTTTCTTT. The full variable domain, with the rest looked up from reference TRBV18 and TRBJ1-1, is NAGVMQNPRHLVRRRGQEARLRCSPMKGHSHVYWYRQLPEEGLKFMVYLQKENIIDESGMPKERFSAEFPKEGPSILRIQQVVRGDSAAYFCASSTESPGAFFGQGTRLTVV.

This chain uses TRBV16 with TRBJ1-1; D not resolved. The CDR3 has 13 amino acids. Germline loops: CDR1 KGHSY, CDR2 FQNENV. V lost 3 bases to trimming and J lost 7 bases, with 12 bases between them. The CDR3 loop is CASSHGFDYEAFF. The CDR3 DNA is TGTGCCAGCAGCCATGGGTTCGACTATGAAGCTTTCTTT.

This chain connects TRBV6-6 to TRBJ2-2, with D tentatively TRBD2 (5 bases). This CDR3 has 14 amino acids. CDR1 MNHNY and CDR2 SVGAGI come from the germline V gene (reference sequence). The V gene lost 9 bases and the J gene lost 3 bases, with 14 bases spanning the gap. DNA for the CDR3: TGTGCCAGTAATGAGGACGGGGACACCGGGGAGCTGTTTTTT. Residues: CASNEDGDTGELFF.

The rearrangement joins TRBV27 to TRBJ2-1, with TRBD2 matching over 8 bases. Trimming at V came to 8 bases and at J to 7 bases, leaving 10 bases not matched to a gene. Germline CDR1 MNHEY, CDR2 SMNVEV (reference sequence). The CDR3 spans 14 residues. The CDR3 sequence is CASASGGAGNEQFF. CDR3 DNA sequence: TGTGCCAGCGCGTCCGGGGGGGCGGGAAATGAGCAGTTCTTC.

The chain recombines TRBV4-1 with TRBJ1-4; tentatively, D is TRBD1 (6 bases). Trimming stripped 2 bases from V and 4 bases from J, with 14 bases between. CDR1 MGHRA and CDR2 YSYEKL come from the germline V gene. This CDR3 spans 16 amino acids. The CDR3 DNA follows: TGCGCCAGCAGCCAAACCACAGGGTCCCTTAATGAAAAACTGTTTTTT. Translated, it gives CASSQTTGSLNEKLFF.

V gene TRBV18 combines with J gene TRBJ2-7; D is unclear. Germline loops: CDR1 KGHSH, CDR2 LQKENI. The CDR3 has 14 amino acids. V lost 3 bases, J lost 1 base, and 10 bases lay in between. CDR3 nucleotide sequence: TGTGCCAGCTCACCGTCGCTGACTTCCTACGAGCAGTACTTC. It codes for CASSPSLTSYEQYF. The variable domain in full, completed from reference TRBV18 and TRBJ2-7, reads NAGVMQNPRHLVRRRGQEARLRCSPMKGHSHVYWYRQLPEEGLKFMVYLQKENIIDESGMPKERFSAEFPKEGPSILRIQQVVRGDSAAYFCASSPSLTSYEQYFGPGTRLTVT.

The DNA of the CDR3 is TGCAGTGCTGCGGAGGTGGGGTACACCTTC. This translates into CSAAEVGYTF. V and J are TRBV20-1 and TRBJ1-2, with unresolved D. CDR1 DFQATT and CDR2 SNEGSKA come from the germline V gene (reference sequence). There are 10 residues in the CDR3. V was shortened by 5 bases and J by 11 bases, with 12 bases between the two germline ends.

V is TRBV11-2 and J is TRBJ1-6; 8 positions agree with TRBD1. The CDR3 is 15 amino acids. Unmatched junction bases numbered 5, after V lost 6 bases and J lost 4 bases. Germline lookup yields CDR1 SGHAT and CDR2 FQNNGV. The chain's CDR3 is CASRSYRGYNSPLHF. CDR3 sequence (DNA): TGTGCCAGCAGATCCTACAGGGGGTATAATTCACCCCTCCACTTT.

This clone was recorded once. This chain connects TRBV4-1 to TRBJ1-1, with 8 bases lining up with TRBD1. Germline V CDR1 and CDR2: MGHRA, YSYEKL. The CDR3 runs 22 residues. Trimming removed 4 bases from V and 0 bases from J; junction bases left unmatched: 25. In nucleotides, the CDR3 is TGCGCCAGCAGCCGGCGGAGGACAGGGAGAGGAAGGGTCCTCAACATGAACACTGAAGCTTTCTTT. Its translation is CASSRRRTGRGRVLNMNTEAFF.

The chain has TRBV14 and TRBJ2-4; TRBD2 might be the D (5 bases). The V gene lost 0 bases and the J gene lost 0 bases, with 21 bases spanning the gap. Germline CDR1 is SGHDN and CDR2 is FVKESK. This CDR3 is 20 amino acids long. CDR3 loop: CASSQDAGFSLSVAKNIQYF. CDR3 nucleotide sequence: TGTGCCAGCAGCCAAGATGCGGGTTTCAGCCTCTCAGTAGCCAAAAACATTCAGTACTTC.

CDR3 loop: CASRGAGVSNEQYF. The DNA of the CDR3 is TGTGCCAGCAGGGGAGCGGGGGTTAGTAACGAGCAGTACTTC. The chain employs TRBV6-5 and TRBJ2-7; 8 nucleotides align to TRBD2. V lost 6 bases to trimming and J lost 5 bases; unmatched junction nucleotides: 9. Germline V gene lookup returns CDR1 MNHEY and CDR2 SVGAGI. The CDR3 has 14 residues.

This chain links TRBV25-1 with TRBJ1-3; D is perhaps TRBD1 (5 bases). The CDR3 is made up of 13 amino acids. V dropped 7 bases and J dropped 2 bases, with 9 bases sitting between them. Germline values: CDR1 MGHDK, CDR2 SYGVNS. The CDR3 DNA follows: TGTGCCAGCACAGGGAATGCTGGAAACACCATATATTTT. Its translation: CASTGNAGNTIYF.

The genes are TRBV30 and TRBJ1-6; TRBD1 might be the D (5 bases). The CDR3 runs to 16 residues. Germline loops: CDR1 GTSNPN, CDR2 SVGIG (reference sequence). Trimming shortened V by 2 bases and J by 2 bases, and 13 bases separated the two germline ends. The CDR3 region is CAWSSPGGAYNSPLHF. The CDR3 bases are TGTGCCTGGAGTTCCCCGGGGGGTGCCTATAATTCACCCCTCCACTTT.

This rearrangement joins TRBV7-9 to TRBJ1-5; no reliable D call. This CDR3 has 12 residues. The germline V gene encodes CDR1 SEHNR and CDR2 FQNEAQ (reference sequence). The ends were cut back, 5 bases at V and 4 bases at J, with 6 bases in the middle. CDR3 coding DNA: TGTGCCAGCAGCCTTTTAAATCAGCCCCAGCATTTT. It codes for CASSLLNQPQHF.

This clone has only a few counts. This chain uses TRBV7-9 with TRBJ2-7; possible D gene TRBD1, 5 bases. V dropped 5 bases and J dropped 0 bases, with 14 bases sitting between them. Germline V gene sequence: CDR1 SEHNR, CDR2 FQNEAQ (reference sequence). This CDR3 has 15 amino acids. The CDR3 region is CASSHPLDSSYEQYF. As DNA, the CDR3 is TGTGCCAGCAGCCATCCCCTCGACAGCTCCTACGAGCAGTACTTC.

The chain joins TRBV7-2 to TRBJ2-1; 7 nucleotides match TRBD1. This CDR3 is 14 amino acids long. Germline lookup yields CDR1 SGHTA and CDR2 FQGNSA. The V segment lost 5 bases and the J segment 7 bases; nucleotides outside the gene matches: 8. The CDR3 protein is CASSVHQGVNEQFF. The CDR3 DNA sequence: TGTGCCAGCAGCGTCCACCAGGGGGTAAATGAGCAGTTCTTC.

The rearrangement links TRBV6-5 to TRBJ2-3; 7 bases are a match to TRBD1. Trimming took 5 bases from V and 2 from J; bases not matched to a gene: 7. Per germline, CDR1 MNHEY and CDR2 SVGAGI. The CDR3 loop spans 15 amino acids. DNA for the CDR3: TGTGCCAGCAGTACTCGGGACAGCCTCACAGATACGCAGTATTTT. It yields the protein CASSTRDSLTDTQYF.

This chain links TRBV21-1 with TRBJ1-5; TRBD1, as called in the table, went unchecked against the DNA. TRBV21-1 is annotated as a pseudogene. The CDR3 extends over 10 amino acids. The CDR3 here is CASGVQPQHF. CDR3 in DNA: TGTGCTTCAGGGGTTCAGCCCCAGCATTTT.

The DNA of the CDR3 is TGTGCCAGCAGTTCCCCTCGGGAGGCGGGCTCCTACAATGAGCAGTTCTTC. It codes for CASSSPREAGSYNEQFF. The J gene is TRBJ2-1, the V gene TRBV28; the match to TRBD2 covers 7 bases. CDR3 length: 17 residues. J lost 0 bases, V lost 4 bases, and 9 bases had no gene match. The germline CDR1 and CDR2 sequences are MDHEN and SYDVKM. Together with reference TRBV28 and TRBJ2-1, the CDR3 gives the full variable domain: DVKVTQSSRYLVKRTGEKVFLECVQDMDHENMFWYRQDPGLGLRLIYFSYDVKMKEKGDIPEGYSVSREKKERFSLILESASTNQTSMYLCASSSPREAGSYNEQFFGPGTRLTVL.